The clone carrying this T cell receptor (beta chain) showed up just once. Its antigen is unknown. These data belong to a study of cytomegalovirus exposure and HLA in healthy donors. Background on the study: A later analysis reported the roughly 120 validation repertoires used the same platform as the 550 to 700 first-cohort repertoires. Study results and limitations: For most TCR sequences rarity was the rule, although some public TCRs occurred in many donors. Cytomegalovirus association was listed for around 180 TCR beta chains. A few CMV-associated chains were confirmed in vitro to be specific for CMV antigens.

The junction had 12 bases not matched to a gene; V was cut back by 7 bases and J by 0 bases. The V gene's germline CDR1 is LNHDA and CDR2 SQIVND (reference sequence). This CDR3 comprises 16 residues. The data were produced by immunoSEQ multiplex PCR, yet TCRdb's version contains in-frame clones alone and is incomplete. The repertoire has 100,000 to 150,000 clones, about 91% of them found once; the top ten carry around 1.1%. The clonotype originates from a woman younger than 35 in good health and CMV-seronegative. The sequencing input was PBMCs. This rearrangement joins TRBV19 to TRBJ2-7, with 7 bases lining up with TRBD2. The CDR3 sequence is CASTPGASGYSYEQYF. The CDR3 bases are TGTGCCAGTACCCCCGGGGCTAGCGGTTACTCCTACGAGCAGTACTTC.